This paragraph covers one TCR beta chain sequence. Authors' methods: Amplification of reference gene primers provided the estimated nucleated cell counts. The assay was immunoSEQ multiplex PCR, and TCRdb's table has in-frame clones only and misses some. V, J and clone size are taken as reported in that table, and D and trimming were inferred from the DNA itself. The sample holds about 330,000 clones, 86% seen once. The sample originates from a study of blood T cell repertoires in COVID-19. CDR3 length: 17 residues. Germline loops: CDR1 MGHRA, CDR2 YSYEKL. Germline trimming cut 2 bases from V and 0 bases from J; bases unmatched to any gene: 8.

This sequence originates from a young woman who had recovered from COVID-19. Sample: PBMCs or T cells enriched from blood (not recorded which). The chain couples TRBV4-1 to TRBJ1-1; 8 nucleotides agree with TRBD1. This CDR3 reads CASSQSRTGLMNTEAFF. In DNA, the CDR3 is TGCGCCAGCAGCCAATCCAGGACAGGGCTCATGAACACTGAAGCTTTCTTT.